The T cell receptor (beta chain) under discussion was sequenced for a study of immune cell composition in non-small cell lung cancer. As regards this clone: Its antigen is not identified.

The normal lung sample lay at least 3 cm, and maximally far, from the tumour. Frozen unsorted single-cell suspensions supplied the genomic DNA. Points from the study as a whole: Dominant in vivo tumour-associated clones were not shown to share tumour-reactive sequences.

Germline V gene lookup returns CDR1 MNHEY and CDR2 SVGAGI. V lost 8 bases and J lost 0; bases outside the gene matches: 8. The CDR3 length is 15 residues. Libraries were prepared by immunoSEQ multiplex PCR; TCRdb keeps only in-frame clonotypes and omits some of them. The sample lists some 9,000 clones; around two thirds were seen once. The receptor comes from a human donor with non-small cell lung cancer. The source material was non-adjacent lung tissue. This chain links TRBV6-5 with TRBJ2-3, with 7 nucleotides matching TRBD2. The CDR3 coding sequence is TGTGCCAGCGGCCGAGGGAGGGGAAGCACAGATACGCAGTATTTT. It specifies CASGRGRGSTDTQYF.